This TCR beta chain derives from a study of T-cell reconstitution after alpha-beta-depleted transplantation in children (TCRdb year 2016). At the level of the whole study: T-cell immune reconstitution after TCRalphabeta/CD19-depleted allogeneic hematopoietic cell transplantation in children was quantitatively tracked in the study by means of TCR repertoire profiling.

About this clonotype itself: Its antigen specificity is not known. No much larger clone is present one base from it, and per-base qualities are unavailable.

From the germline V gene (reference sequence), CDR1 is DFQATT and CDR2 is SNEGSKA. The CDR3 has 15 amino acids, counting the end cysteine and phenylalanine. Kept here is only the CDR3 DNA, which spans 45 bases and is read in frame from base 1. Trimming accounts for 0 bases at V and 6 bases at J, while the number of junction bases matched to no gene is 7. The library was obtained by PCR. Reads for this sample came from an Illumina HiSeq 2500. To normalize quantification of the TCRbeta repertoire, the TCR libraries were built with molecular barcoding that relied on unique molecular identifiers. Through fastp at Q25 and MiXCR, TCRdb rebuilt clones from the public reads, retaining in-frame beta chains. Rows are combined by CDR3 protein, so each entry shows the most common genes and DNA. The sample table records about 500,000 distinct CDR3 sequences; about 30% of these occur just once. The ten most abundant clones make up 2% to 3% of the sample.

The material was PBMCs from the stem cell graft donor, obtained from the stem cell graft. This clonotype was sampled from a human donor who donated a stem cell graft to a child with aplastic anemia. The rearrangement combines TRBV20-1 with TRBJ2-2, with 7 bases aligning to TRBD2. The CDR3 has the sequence CSARDRVAGAGELFF. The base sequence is TGCAGTGCTAGAGATCGGGTTGCGGGGGCCGGGGAGCTGTTTTTT.